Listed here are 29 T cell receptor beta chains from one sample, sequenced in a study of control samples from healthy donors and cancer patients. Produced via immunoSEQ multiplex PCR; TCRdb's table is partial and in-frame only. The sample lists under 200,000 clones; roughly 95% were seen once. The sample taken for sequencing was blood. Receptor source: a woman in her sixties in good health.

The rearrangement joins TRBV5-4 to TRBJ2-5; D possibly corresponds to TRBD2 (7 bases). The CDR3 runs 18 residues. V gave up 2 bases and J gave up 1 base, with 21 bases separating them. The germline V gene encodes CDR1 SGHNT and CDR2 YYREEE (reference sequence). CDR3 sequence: CASSLGGAVGGGQETQYF. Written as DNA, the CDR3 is TGTGCCAGCAGCTTAGGGGGGGCGGTCGGAGGGGGCCAAGAGACCCAGTACTTC.

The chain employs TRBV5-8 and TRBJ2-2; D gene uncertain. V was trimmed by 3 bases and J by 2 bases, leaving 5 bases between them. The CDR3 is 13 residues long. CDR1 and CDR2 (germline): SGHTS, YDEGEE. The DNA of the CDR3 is TGTGCCAGCAGCTCTTCAAACACCGGGGAGCTGTTTTTT. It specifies CASSSSNTGELFF.

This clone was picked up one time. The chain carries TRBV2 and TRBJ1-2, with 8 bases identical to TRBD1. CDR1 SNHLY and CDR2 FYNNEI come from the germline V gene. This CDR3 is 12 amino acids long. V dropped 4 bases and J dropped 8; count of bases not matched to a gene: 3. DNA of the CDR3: TGTGCCAGCAGTGGGACAGGGAACGGCTACACCTTC. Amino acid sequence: CASSGTGNGYTF.

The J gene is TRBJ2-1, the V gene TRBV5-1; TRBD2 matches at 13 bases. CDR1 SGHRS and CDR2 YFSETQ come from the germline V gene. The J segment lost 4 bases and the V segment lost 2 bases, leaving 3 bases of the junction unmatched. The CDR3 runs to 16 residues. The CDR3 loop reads CASSFGLAGDYNEQFF. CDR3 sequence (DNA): TGCGCCAGCAGCTTTGGACTAGCGGGGGATTACAATGAGCAGTTCTTC.

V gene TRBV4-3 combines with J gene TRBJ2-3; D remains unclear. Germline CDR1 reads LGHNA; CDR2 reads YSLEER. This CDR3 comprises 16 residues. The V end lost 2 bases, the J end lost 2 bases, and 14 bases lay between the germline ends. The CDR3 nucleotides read TGCGCCAGCAGCCAATCCGCGCTACTATACACAGATACGCAGTATTTT. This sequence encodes CASSQSALLYTDTQYF.

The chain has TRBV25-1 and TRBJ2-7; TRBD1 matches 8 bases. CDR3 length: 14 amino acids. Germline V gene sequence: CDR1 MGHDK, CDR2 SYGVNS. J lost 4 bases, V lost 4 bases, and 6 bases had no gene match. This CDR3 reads CASSGQGATYEQYF. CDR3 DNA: TGTGCCAGCAGTGGGCAGGGGGCAACTTACGAGCAGTACTTC.

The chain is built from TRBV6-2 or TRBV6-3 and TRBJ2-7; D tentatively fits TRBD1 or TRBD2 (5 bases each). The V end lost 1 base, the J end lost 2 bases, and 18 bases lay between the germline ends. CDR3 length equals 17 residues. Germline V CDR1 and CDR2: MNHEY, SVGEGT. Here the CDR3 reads CASSYFIATALTYEQYF. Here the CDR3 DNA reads TGTGCCAGCAGTTACTTTATAGCGACAGCCCTCACCTACGAGCAGTACTTC.

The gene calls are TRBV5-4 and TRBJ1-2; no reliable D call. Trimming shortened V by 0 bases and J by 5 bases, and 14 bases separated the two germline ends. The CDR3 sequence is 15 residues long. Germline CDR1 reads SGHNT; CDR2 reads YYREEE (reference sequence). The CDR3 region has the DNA TGTGCCAGCAGCTTGGTGGACGGAACCGGGTATGGCTACACCTTC. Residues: CASSLVDGTGYGYTF.

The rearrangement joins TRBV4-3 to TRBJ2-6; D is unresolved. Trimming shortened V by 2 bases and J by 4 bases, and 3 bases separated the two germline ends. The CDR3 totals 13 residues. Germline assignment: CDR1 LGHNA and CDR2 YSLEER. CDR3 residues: CASSQKGANVLTF. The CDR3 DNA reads TGCGCCAGCAGCCAAAAGGGGGCCAACGTCCTGACTTTC.

The CDR3 nucleotides read TGTGCCAGCAACTATCCGTCGGCAGTCTATAACTATGGCTACACCTTC. Protein sequence: CASNYPSAVYNYGYTF. The rearrangement uses TRBV7-2 and TRBJ1-2; D unresolved. The CDR3 extends over 16 amino acids. Trimming stripped 7 bases from V and 1 base from J, with 19 bases between. The germline V gene encodes CDR1 SGHTA and CDR2 FQGNSA.

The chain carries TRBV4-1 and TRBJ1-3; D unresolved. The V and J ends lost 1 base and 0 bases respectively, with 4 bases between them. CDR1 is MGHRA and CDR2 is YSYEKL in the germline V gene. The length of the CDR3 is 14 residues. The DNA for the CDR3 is TGCGCCAGCAGCCAAGCCATCTCTGGAAACACCATATATTTT. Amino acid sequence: CASSQAISGNTIYF.

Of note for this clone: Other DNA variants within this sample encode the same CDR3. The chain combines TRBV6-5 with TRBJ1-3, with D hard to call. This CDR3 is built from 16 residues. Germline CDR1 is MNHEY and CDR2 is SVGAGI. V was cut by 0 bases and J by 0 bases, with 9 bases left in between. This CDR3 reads CASSYSRGSSGNTIYF. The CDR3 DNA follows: TGTGCCAGCAGTTACTCTCGAGGCAGCTCTGGAAACACCATATATTTT.

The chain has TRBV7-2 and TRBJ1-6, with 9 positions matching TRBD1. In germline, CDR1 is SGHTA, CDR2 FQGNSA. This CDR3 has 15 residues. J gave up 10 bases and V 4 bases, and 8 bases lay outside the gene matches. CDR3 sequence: CASSSGQGFWSPLHF. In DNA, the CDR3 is TGTGCCAGCAGCTCCGGACAGGGGTTTTGGTCACCCCTCCACTTT.

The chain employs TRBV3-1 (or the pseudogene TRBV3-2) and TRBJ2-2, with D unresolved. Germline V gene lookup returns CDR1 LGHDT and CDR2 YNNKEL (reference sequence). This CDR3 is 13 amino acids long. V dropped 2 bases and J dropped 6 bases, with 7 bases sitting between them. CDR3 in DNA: TGTGCCAGCAGCCAACCTATCCCCGGGGAGCTGTTTTTT. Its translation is CASSQPIPGELFF.

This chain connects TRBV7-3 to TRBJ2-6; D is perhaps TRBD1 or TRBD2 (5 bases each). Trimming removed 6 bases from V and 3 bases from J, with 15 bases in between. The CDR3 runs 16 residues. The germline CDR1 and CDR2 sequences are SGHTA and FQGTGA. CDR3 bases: TGTGCCAGCAGTGGGACCCATCCAGGTGGGGCCAACGTCCTGACTTTC. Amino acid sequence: CASSGTHPGGANVLTF.

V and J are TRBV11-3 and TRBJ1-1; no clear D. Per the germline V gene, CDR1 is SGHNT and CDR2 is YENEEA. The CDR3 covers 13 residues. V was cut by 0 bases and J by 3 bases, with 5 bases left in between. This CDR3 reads CASSLERYTEAFF. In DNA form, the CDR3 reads TGTGCCAGCAGCTTAGAAAGGTACACTGAAGCTTTCTTT.

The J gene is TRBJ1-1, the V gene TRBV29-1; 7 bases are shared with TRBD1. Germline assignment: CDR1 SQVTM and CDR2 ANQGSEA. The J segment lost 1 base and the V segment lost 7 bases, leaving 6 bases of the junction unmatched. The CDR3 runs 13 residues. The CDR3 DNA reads TGCAGCGCGACGGGACAGCCGAACACTGAAGCTTTCTTT. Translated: CSATGQPNTEAFF.

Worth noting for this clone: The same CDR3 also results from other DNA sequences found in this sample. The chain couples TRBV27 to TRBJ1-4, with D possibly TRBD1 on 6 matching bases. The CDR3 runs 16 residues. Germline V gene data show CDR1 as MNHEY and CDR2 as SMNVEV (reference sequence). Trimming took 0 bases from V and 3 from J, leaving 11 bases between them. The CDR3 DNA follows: TGTGCCAGCAGTTTATCGTGGGGGGCTCCTAATGAAAAACTGTTTTTT. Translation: CASSLSWGAPNEKLFF.

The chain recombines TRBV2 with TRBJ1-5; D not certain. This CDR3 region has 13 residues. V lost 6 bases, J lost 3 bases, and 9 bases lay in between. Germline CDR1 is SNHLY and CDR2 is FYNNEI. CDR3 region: CASRDGFNQPQHF. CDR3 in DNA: TGTGCCAGCAGGGACGGTTTCAATCAGCCCCAGCATTTT.

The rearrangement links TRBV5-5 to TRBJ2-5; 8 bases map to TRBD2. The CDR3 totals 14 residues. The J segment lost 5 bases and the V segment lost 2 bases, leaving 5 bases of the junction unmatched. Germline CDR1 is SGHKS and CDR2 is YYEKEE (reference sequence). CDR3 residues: CASSFSGGAETQYF. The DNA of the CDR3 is TGTGCCAGCAGCTTTTCCGGGGGGGCCGAGACCCAGTACTTC.

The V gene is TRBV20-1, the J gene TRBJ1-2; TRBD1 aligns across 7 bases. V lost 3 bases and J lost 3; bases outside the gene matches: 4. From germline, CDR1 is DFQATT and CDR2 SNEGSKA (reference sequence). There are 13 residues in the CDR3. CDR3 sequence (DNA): TGCAGTGCTAGTGGTACAGGGGACTATGGCTACACCTTC. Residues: CSASGTGDYGYTF.

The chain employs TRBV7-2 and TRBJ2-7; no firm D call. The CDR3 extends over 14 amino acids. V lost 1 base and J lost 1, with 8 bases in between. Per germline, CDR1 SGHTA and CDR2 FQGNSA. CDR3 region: CASSLGAHSYEQYF. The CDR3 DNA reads TGTGCCAGCAGCTTAGGGGCACATTCCTACGAGCAGTACTTC.

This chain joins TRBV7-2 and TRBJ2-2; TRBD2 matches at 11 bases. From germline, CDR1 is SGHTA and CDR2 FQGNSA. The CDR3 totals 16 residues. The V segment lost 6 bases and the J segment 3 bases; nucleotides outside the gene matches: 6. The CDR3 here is CASRRRLAGYTGELFF. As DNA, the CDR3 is TGTGCCAGCAGACGAAGACTAGCGGGGTACACCGGGGAGCTGTTTTTT.

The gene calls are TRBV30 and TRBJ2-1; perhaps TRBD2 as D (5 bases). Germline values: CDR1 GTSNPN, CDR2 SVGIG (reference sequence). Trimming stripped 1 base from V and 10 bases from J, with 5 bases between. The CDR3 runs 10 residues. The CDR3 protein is CAWSGGEQFF. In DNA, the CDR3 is TGTGCCTGGAGTGGAGGGGAGCAGTTCTTC.

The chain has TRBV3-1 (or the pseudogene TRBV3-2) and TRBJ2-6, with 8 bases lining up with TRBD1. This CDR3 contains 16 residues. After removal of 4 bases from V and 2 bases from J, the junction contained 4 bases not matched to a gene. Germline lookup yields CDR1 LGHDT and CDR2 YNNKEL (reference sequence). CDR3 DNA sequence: TGTGCCAGCAGCCCAGGGGGCTTACCTGGGGCCAACGTCCTGACTTTC. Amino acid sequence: CASSPGGLPGANVLTF.

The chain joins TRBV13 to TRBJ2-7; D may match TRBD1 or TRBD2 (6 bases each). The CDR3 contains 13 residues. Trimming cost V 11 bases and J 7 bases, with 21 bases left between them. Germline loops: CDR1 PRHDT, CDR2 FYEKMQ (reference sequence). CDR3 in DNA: TGTGCCGTCTCAACGCGTCTAGGGGGGGAGCAGTACTTC. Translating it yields CAVSTRLGGEQYF.

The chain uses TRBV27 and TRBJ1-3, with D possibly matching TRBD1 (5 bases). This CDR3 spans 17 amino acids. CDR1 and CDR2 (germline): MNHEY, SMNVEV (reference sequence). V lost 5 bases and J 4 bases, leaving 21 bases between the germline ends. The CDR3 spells CASSVTIGASPGNTIYF. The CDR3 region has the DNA TGTGCCAGCAGTGTGACCATCGGGGCTTCCCCCGGAAACACCATATATTTT.

The CDR3 nucleotides are TGTGCTAGTGGTTTGGTGGGCTATGGAAACACCATATATTTT. Translated: CASGLVGYGNTIYF. The chain recombines TRBV12-5 with TRBJ1-3; D is undetermined. Germline CDR1 LGHNT, CDR2 FRNRAP. Trimming stripped 0 bases from V and 3 bases from J, with 6 bases between. The CDR3 spans 14 residues.

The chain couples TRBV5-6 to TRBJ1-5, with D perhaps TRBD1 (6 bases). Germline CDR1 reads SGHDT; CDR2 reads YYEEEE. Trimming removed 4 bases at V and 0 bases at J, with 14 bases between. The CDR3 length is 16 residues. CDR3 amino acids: CASSPGQPHSNQPQHF. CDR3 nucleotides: TGTGCCAGCAGCCCAGGACAGCCCCATAGCAATCAGCCCCAGCATTTT. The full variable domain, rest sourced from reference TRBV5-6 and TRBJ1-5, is DAGVTQSPTHLIKTRGQQVTLRCSPKSGHDTVSWYQQALGQGPQFIFQYYEEEERQRGNFPDRFSGHQFPNYSSELNVNALLLGDSALYLCASSPGQPHSNQPQHFGDGTRLSIL.